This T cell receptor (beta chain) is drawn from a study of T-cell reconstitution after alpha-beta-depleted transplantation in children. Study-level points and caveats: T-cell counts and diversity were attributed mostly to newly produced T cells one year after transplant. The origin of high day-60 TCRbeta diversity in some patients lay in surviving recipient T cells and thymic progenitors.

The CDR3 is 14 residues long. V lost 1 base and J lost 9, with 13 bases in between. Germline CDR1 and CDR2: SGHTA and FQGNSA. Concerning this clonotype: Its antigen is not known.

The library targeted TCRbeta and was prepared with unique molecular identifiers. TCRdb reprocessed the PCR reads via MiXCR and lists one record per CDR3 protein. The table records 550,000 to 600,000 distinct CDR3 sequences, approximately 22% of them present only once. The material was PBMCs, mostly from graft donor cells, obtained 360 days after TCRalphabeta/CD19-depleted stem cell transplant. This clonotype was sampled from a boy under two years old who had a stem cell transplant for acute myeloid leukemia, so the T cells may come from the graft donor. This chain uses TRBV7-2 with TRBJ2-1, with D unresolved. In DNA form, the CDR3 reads TGTGCCAGCAGCTTAGGTATTTTGCGTTCTGAGCAGTTCTTC. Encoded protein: CASSLGILRSEQFF.